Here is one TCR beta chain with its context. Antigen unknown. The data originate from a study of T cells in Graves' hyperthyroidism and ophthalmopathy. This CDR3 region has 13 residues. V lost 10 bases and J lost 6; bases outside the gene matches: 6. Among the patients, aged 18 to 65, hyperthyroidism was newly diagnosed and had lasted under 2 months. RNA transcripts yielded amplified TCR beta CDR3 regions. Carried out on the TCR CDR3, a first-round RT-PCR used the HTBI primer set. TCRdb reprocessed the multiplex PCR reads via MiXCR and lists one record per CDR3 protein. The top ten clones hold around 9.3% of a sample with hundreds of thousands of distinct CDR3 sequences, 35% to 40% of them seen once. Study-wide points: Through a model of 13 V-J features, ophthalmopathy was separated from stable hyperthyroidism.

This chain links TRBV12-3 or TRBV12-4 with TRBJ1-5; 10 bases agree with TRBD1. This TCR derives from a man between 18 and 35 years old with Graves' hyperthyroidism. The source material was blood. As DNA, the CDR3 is TGTGCCACCGGGACAGGGGTGGTTCAGCCCCAGCATTTT. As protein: CATGTGVVQPQHF.